The source of this T cell receptor beta chain is a study of T cells in Graves' hyperthyroidism and ophthalmopathy (dated by TCRdb to the late 2010s). About the study as a whole: Peripheral blood was sampled at the time of initial diagnosis, prior to any treatment. A discovery cohort of around 100 patients, 43 with Graves' ophthalmopathy and approximately 55 with stable Graves' hyperthyroidism, was used to find distinguishing TCR V-J signatures. The 95 to 100 discovery patients were divided at random into training and test sets in a 7:3 ratio. After blood sampling, hyperthyroidism patients were treated with methimazole at a starting dose of 30 mg daily, and ophthalmopathy patients were treated with high-dose intravenous methylprednisolone. Thyroid tissue and blood T-cell repertoires from several Graves' hyperthyroidism patients were also compared in the study. The paper reports TCR Vbeta CDR3 sequencing of approximately 140 peripheral blood samples: 43 ophthalmopathy, fewer than 85 hyperthyroidism and around 17 progressor patients. Whether ophthalmopathy could be predicted prospectively was tested in an independent validation cohort made up of approximately 19 hyperthyroidism patients plus 17 patients who later progressed to ophthalmopathy. What the study reported, not specific to this receptor: In validation, the model predicted progression to ophthalmopathy a median of roughly six months before onset, with approximately 68% sensitivity and nearly 75% specificity. Ophthalmopathy was separated from stable hyperthyroidism by a 13 V-J signature model, with 85% to 90% sensitivity and roughly 81% specificity obtained in cross-validation and 80%/75% obtained in testing. Sample size was not statistically predetermined, and investigators were not blinded to group allocation. Blood samples also contained most of the expanded thyroid clonotypes (frequency above 0.001), which suggests that blood repertoires may reflect thyroid immune responses.

About this clonotype itself: Its antigen remains unidentified. Qualities for individual bases were not recorded, and no much larger clone is one base off.

The TCR beta CDR3 regions were amplified from RNA transcripts. A first-round RT-PCR of the TCR CDR3 used the HTBI primer set with the Qiagen OneStep RT-PCR kit. Libraries were constructed in a second round of multiplex PCR, after which size selection and purification were carried out. The libraries were sequenced on an Illumina HiSeq2000 using paired-end 100 bp reads. Turning to the authors' computational methods: SOAPnuke was used to process the raw data, throwing out any read that contained adapters or uncalled bases, had a mean Phred below 15, or lacked an exact constant-primer or identifier match. High-quality paired reads were merged with COPE v1.2.5, and unique nucleotide sequences were defined as clonotypes. Clonotypes were aligned to IMGT TRBV, TRBD and TRBJ reference segments using MiTCR v1.1. Analysis was restricted to V-J combinations with a frequency above 0.0001, which covered over 98% of repertoires. A TCS score was defined as the ratio between F50 (clonal expansion) and ExV (chaos), using BLOSUM62-based TCRdist between CDR3 peptides within each V-J. Welch's t-statistics and random forest reduced 514 V-J features to about 13, which were used in a naive Bayes classifier (R e1071). Using fastp trimming at Q25 and MiXCR clonotype assembly, TCRdb reanalyzed the public sequencing data and kept in-frame beta chains. Entries are consolidated by CDR3 protein sequence, retaining the most common genes and DNA. In this record, the V and J calls reflect TCRdb's handling and not the investigators' own analysis. In this sample the table shows a few hundred thousand distinct CDR3 sequences, roughly an eighth of which occur a single time. 4% to 6.5% of the sample is taken by the ten largest.

A patient counted as having stable Graves' hyperthyroidism if no progression to ophthalmopathy occurred over 18 months of follow-up. Hyperthyroidism patients were newly diagnosed, had a disease duration of under 2 months, and were aged 18 to 65 years. Patients with uncontrolled infections, other autoimmune diseases, pregnancy or lactation were excluded. Diagnoses were based on clinical symptoms, serum thyroxine and TRAb, thyroid ultrasound and orbital computed tomography. Ficoll-Paque density gradient centrifugation was used to isolate PBMCs from around 10 ml of fresh peripheral blood. Total RNA was extracted using Trizol reagent, and RNA quality was assessed on an Agilent 2100 Bioanalyzer. This TCR was sampled from a woman younger than 30 with Graves' hyperthyroidism. The sequenced sample was blood.

The nucleotide sequence is given as TGTGCCAGTCGCAGGGGGCTAGCGGGGAGCCCCACAGATACGCAGTATTTT. This codes for CASRRGLAGSPTDTQYF. The V gene is TRBV19 and the J gene is TRBJ2-3; a tentative D match to TRBD2 spans 9 bases. The CDR3 holds 17 amino acids from the cysteine to the phenylalanine. The CDR3 DNA has 51 bases and is translated from base 1. The germline V gene (reference sequence) specifies LNHDA as CDR1 and SQIVND as CDR2. V is reduced by 8 bases and J by 2 bases, leaving a spacing of 23 bases between them.